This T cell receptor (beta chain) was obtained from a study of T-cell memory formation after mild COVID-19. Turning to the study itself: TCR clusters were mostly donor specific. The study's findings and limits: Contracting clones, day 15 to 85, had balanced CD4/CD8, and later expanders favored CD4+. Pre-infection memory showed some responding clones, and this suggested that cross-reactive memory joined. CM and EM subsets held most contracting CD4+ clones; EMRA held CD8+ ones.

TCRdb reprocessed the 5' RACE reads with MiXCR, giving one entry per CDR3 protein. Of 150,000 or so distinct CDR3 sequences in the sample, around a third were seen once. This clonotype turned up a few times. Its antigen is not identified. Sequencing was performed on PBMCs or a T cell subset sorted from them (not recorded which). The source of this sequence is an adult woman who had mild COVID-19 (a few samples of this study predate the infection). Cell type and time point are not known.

The DNA of the CDR3 is TGTGCCAGCAGTTCCTCACATTACGAGCAGTACTTC. As protein: CASSSSHYEQYF. The chain combines TRBV6-5 with TRBJ2-7; no firm D call. Looked up from germline, CDR1 is MNHEY and CDR2 is SVGAGI. The CDR3 is 12 residues long. Trimming pared 4 bases from V and 4 bases from J, leaving 8 bases between.